A single sample is the source of the 21 T cell receptor beta chains below, sequenced in a study of blood T cell repertoires in COVID-19. Clones were read by immunoSEQ multiplex PCR, and TCRdb kept only the in-frame ones, dropping some. The table shows some 150,000 clones, with about 80% occurring only once. The sequenced sample consisted of peripheral blood. The receptors derive from an elderly woman with acute or convalescent COVID-19.

The rearrangement joins TRBV29-1 to TRBJ1-3; D gene unclear. This CDR3 contains 15 residues. The V gene lost 3 bases and the J gene lost 1 base, with 13 bases spanning the gap. The germline gives CDR1 SQVTM, CDR2 ANQGSEA. The CDR3 loop reads CSVDGDTGSGNTIYF. CDR3 DNA sequence: TGCAGCGTTGACGGGGATACGGGGTCTGGAAACACCATATATTTT.

This rearrangement joins TRBV7-2 to TRBJ2-7; D is perhaps TRBD1 (5 bases). This CDR3 contains 15 residues. The V end was cut by 0 bases, the J end by 5 bases, with 14 bases between. CDR1 and CDR2 from the germline V gene are SGHTA and FQGNSA. The CDR3 coding sequence is TGTGCCAGCAGCTTAGCGCAGGGATCTACGCACGAGCAGTACTTC. Amino acid sequence: CASSLAQGSTHEQYF. Filled out from reference TRBV7-2 and TRBJ2-7, the complete variable domain reads GAGVSQSPSNKVTEKGKDVELRCDPISGHTALYWYRQSLGQGLEFLIYFQGNSAPDKSGLPSDRFSAERTGGSVSTLTIQRTQQEDSAVYLCASSLAQGSTHEQYFGPGTRLTVT.

This chain connects TRBV4-2 to TRBJ1-2, with 12 bases aligning to TRBD1. This CDR3 contains 15 residues. The germline gives CDR1 LGHNA, CDR2 YNFKEQ. V lost 4 bases and J lost 8; bases outside the gene matches: 8. The CDR3 spells CASSPRGQGAWGYTF. In nucleotides, the CDR3 is TGTGCCAGCAGCCCCCGGGGACAGGGGGCGTGGGGCTACACCTTC.

J is TRBJ2-7 and V is TRBV11-2; TRBD1 matches at 12 bases. The length of the CDR3 is 17 residues. Germline assignment: CDR1 SGHAT and CDR2 FQNNGV. Trimming removed 2 bases from V and 7 bases from J; junction bases left unmatched: 12. The CDR3 DNA reads TGTGCCAGCAGCTTAAACACCGGGACAGGGGGCCAGGGGGAGCAGTACTTC. Its protein product is CASSLNTGTGGQGEQYF.

V gene TRBV10-1 combines with J gene TRBJ1-6; no clear D. V lost 8 bases, J lost 7 bases, and 12 bases lay in between. From germline, CDR1 is WNHNN and CDR2 SYGVQD (reference sequence). This CDR3 region has 13 residues. The CDR3 here is CASSRLENSPLHF. In nucleotides, the CDR3 is TGCGCCAGCTCTCGACTGGAGAATTCACCCCTCCACTTT.

The rearrangement links TRBV6-2 or TRBV6-3 to TRBJ1-6; 8 bases are shared with TRBD1. Per germline, CDR1 MNHEY and CDR2 SVGEGT. This CDR3 is built from 15 residues. V gave up 4 bases and J gave up 10 bases; unmatched junction bases: 9. The CDR3 region is CASSSRDRGGSPLHF. CDR3 DNA sequence: TGTGCCAGCAGTTCACGAGACAGGGGAGGGTCACCCCTCCACTTT.

This clone was picked up one time. The chain uses TRBV2 and TRBJ2-2, with a possible D match to TRBD2 (5 bases). The V end was cut by 7 bases, the J end by 5 bases, with 20 bases between. Germline CDR1 SNHLY, CDR2 FYNNEI. CDR3 length: 16 amino acids. The CDR3 DNA is TGTGCCAGCACCCCTGGAGAAGGGAGAGGAACCGGGGAGCTGTTTTTT. Translated, it gives CASTPGEGRGTGELFF.

The V call is TRBV11-2, the J call TRBJ1-2, with 10 nucleotides matching TRBD1. Trimming removed 1 base from V and 2 bases from J; junction bases left unmatched: 4. CDR3 size: 16 residues. Germline V CDR1 and CDR2: SGHAT, FQNNGV. The CDR3 DNA follows: TGTGCCAGCAGCTTAGTGGGACAGGGGAAAAACTATGGCTACACCTTC. This encodes CASSLVGQGKNYGYTF.

The rearrangement links TRBV4-1 to TRBJ1-5; D might be TRBD1 (6 bases). CDR1 and CDR2 from the germline V gene are MGHRA and YSYEKL. The CDR3 is made up of 16 amino acids. V was shortened by 4 bases and J by 0 bases, with 13 bases between the two germline ends. The CDR3 bases are TGCGCCAGCAGCCCGATACAGGGACATAGCAATCAGCCCCAGCATTTT. It translates to CASSPIQGHSNQPQHF.

J is TRBJ2-7 and V is TRBV5-1; D unclear. The CDR3 covers 15 residues. Per germline, CDR1 SGHRS and CDR2 YFSETQ. Deletions cut 0 bases from V and 0 bases from J, with 10 bases between. CDR3 loop: CASSLGGYSSYEQYF. CDR3 sequence (DNA): TGCGCCAGCAGCTTGGGTGGTTATAGCTCCTACGAGCAGTACTTC.

J is TRBJ2-1 and V is TRBV7-3, with 8 bases identical to TRBD2. With V trimmed by 2 bases and J by 8 bases, 17 bases remained unmatched. The CDR3 is 18 residues long. Per germline, CDR1 SGHTA and CDR2 FQGTGA. The CDR3 is CASSLAGPPGGALDEQFF. Written as DNA, the CDR3 is TGTGCCAGCAGCTTAGCGGGGCCGCCGGGGGGGGCCCTCGATGAGCAGTTCTTC.

J is TRBJ1-6 and V is TRBV3-1 (or the pseudogene TRBV3-2), with TRBD1 identical over 7 bases. Losses at the gene ends were 4 bases for V and 6 bases for J; bases not matched to a gene: 0. The CDR3 totals 13 residues. CDR1 and CDR2 from the germline V gene are LGHDT and YNNKEL (reference sequence). The CDR3, as DNA: TGTGCCAGCAGCCGACAGGGTAATTCACCCCTCCACTTT. Translation: CASSRQGNSPLHF.

This rearrangement joins TRBV6-5 to TRBJ1-2, with D hard to call. Germline assignment: CDR1 MNHEY and CDR2 SVGAGI. This CDR3 region has 14 residues. Trimming took off 5 bases at V and 3 bases at J, with 13 bases between the two ends. The CDR3 protein is CASSPWSEDYGYTF. CDR3 in DNA: TGTGCCAGCAGTCCGTGGTCGGAGGACTATGGCTACACCTTC.

V usage is TRBV5-4 and J usage is TRBJ1-2; weak D call: TRBD1 (5 bases). Germline V gene sequence: CDR1 SGHNT, CDR2 YYREEE (reference sequence). The CDR3 sequence is 15 residues long. The V and J ends lost 2 bases and 4 bases respectively, with 15 bases between them. The CDR3 spells CASSFYFQGAYGYTF. The CDR3 DNA reads TGTGCCAGCAGCTTCTATTTTCAGGGTGCCTATGGCTACACCTTC.

The genes are TRBV5-5 and TRBJ1-6, with D possibly TRBD1 on 5 matching bases. V was cut by 3 bases and J by 8 bases, with 12 bases left in between. The CDR3 is 14 residues long. Germline loops: CDR1 SGHKS, CDR2 YYEKEE (reference sequence). In nucleotides, the CDR3 is TGTGCCAGCAGCTCCGGGTCCAGGGATTCACCCCTCCACTTT. Translation: CASSSGSRDSPLHF.

This chain links TRBV5-3 with TRBJ1-2; 9 nucleotides line up with TRBD1. TRBV5-3 is an ORF; its function is uncertain. V was clipped by 3 bases and J by 8 bases; unmatched bases: 20. The CDR3 is made up of 18 amino acids. The CDR3 DNA follows: TGTGCCAGAAGCTGGACCGTTCGGACAGGGGATAATTTGTGCGGCTACACCTTC. Translating gives CARSWTVRTGDNLCGYTF.

This sequence joins TRBV2 and TRBJ1-1, with 7 nucleotides matching TRBD1. The CDR3 extends over 13 amino acids. Germline V gene lookup returns CDR1 SNHLY and CDR2 FYNNEI. With V trimmed by 4 bases and J by 4 bases, 3 bases remained unmatched. The CDR3 DNA is TGTGCCAGCAGTGGACAGGGTGTCACTGAAGCTTTCTTT. Protein product: CASSGQGVTEAFF. The full variable domain, with the rest looked up from reference TRBV2 and TRBJ1-1, is EPEVTQTPSHQVTQMGQEVILRCVPISNHLYFYWYRQILGQKVEFLVSFYNNEISEKSEIFDDQFSVERPDGSNFTLKIRSTKLEDSAMYFCASSGQGVTEAFFGQGTRLTVV.

This clone was recorded once. The chain joins TRBV7-9 to TRBJ1-2, with D possibly being TRBD1 (6 bases). Germline values: CDR1 SEHNR, CDR2 FQNEAQ (reference sequence). V was trimmed by 5 bases and J by 8 bases, leaving 9 bases between them. The CDR3 consists of 11 residues. The DNA for the CDR3 is TGTGCCAGCAGCCAACAGGGAGGCTACACCTTC. Translating gives CASSQQGGYTF.

The chain joins TRBV5-1 to TRBJ2-5, with D perhaps matching TRBD1 (7 bases). Germline loops: CDR1 SGHRS, CDR2 YFSETQ. The CDR3 sequence is 17 residues long. The V and J ends lost 0 bases and 4 bases respectively, with 19 bases between them. CDR3 nucleotide sequence: TGCGCCAGCAGCTTGGCCCTGGCGGGACAGAAAGTAGAGACCCAGTACTTC. Translation: CASSLALAGQKVETQYF.

The chain has TRBV5-8 and TRBJ1-4; D gene unclear. The germline gives CDR1 SGHTS, CDR2 YDEGEE. V was cut by 2 bases and J by 8 bases, with 10 bases left in between. The CDR3 covers 13 residues. CDR3 bases: TGTGCCAGCAGCTTTTTAGCCGGCGAAAAACTGTTTTTT. Residues: CASSFLAGEKLFF.

This chain joins TRBV29-1 and TRBJ1-1, with TRBD1 as a possible D gene (6 bases). With 3 bases removed from V and 5 bases from J, the gap between germline ends came to 13 bases. CDR1 and CDR2 (germline): SQVTM, ANQGSEA. The CDR3 contains 13 residues. DNA of the CDR3: TGCAGCGTTGATGGACAGAGCTGGACTGAAGCTTTCTTT. Protein sequence: CSVDGQSWTEAFF.